Listed here are 23 T cell receptor beta chains from one sample, sequenced in a study of CD8 T cells in ankylosing spondylitis. The antigens of these receptors remain unknown. Regarding the study as a whole: Seemingly distinctive of ankylosing spondylitis blood was a TCR beta motif formed by eight highly homologous variants.

TCRdb passed the 5' RACE reads through MiXCR, listing each CDR3 protein once. The sample lists fewer than 450,000 distinct CDR3 sequences, approximately 17% occurring once. Sequencing used blood, either unsorted or a sorted T cell fraction (not recorded which). These receptors originate from a male donor with ankylosing spondylitis.

In this sample, this clonotype turned up a few times. The chain combines TRBV6-5 with TRBJ2-5; D remains unclear. The CDR3 is made up of 15 amino acids. Germline lookup yields CDR1 MNHEY and CDR2 SVGAGI. V lost 0 bases and J lost 8, with 16 bases in between. CDR3 sequence (DNA): TGTGCCAGCAGTTACTCTGCCGGGTCCACCGTAACCCAGTACTTC. Amino acid sequence: CASSYSAGSTVTQYF.

V and J are TRBV7-2 and TRBJ2-7; D not resolved. The germline V gene has CDR1 SGHTA and CDR2 FQGNSA. Trimming pared 3 bases from V and 6 bases from J, leaving 9 bases between. CDR3 length: 12 amino acids. The CDR3 DNA reads TGTGCCAGCAGCTTTCCCTTCGGCGAGCAGTACTTC. It specifies CASSFPFGEQYF.

This clonotype was picked up a small number of times. The rearrangement links TRBV20-1 to TRBJ2-1; D is perhaps TRBD2 (7 bases). The CDR3 spans 15 residues. Trimming pared 3 bases from V and 8 bases from J, leaving 20 bases between. Germline values: CDR1 DFQATT, CDR2 SNEGSKA (reference sequence). CDR3 protein: CSARQARGGGHEQFF. CDR3 in DNA: TGCAGTGCTAGGCAAGCACGAGGGGGGGGACATGAGCAGTTCTTC.

This chain uses TRBV5-1 with TRBJ2-7; 8 bases match TRBD1. J lost 5 bases, V lost 7 bases, and 8 bases had no gene match. This CDR3 has 13 amino acids. Germline-derived CDR1 and CDR2 are SGHRS and YFSETQ. CDR3 sequence reads: CASRTGSLNEQYF. The CDR3 DNA reads as TGCGCCAGCCGGACAGGGTCTTTGAACGAGCAGTACTTC.

The genes are TRBV5-5 and TRBJ2-7; TRBD1 might be the D (5 bases). Germline CDR1 and CDR2: SGHKS and YYEKEE (reference sequence). This CDR3 contains 17 residues. The V gene lost 4 bases and the J gene lost 2 bases, with 22 bases spanning the gap. CDR3 region: CASSTSGPIHVPYEQYF. The DNA of the CDR3 is TGTGCCAGCAGCACCTCAGGGCCGATTCACGTCCCCTACGAGCAGTACTTC.

The chain is built from TRBV9 and TRBJ2-3; 8 positions match TRBD2. The germline gives CDR1 SGDLS, CDR2 YYNGEE. The CDR3 loop spans 16 amino acids. V dropped 3 bases and J dropped 4; count of bases not matched to a gene: 10. CDR3 region: CASSALFGGGSDTQYF. The CDR3, as DNA: TGTGCCAGCAGCGCGCTTTTCGGGGGGGGATCAGATACGCAGTATTTT.

This clonotype was picked up a small number of times. The chain combines TRBV27 with TRBJ2-1; 14 nucleotides agree with TRBD2. V shed 5 bases, J shed 4 bases, and the junction held 13 bases outside the gene matches. The CDR3 has 19 residues. Germline V gene data show CDR1 as MNHEY and CDR2 as SMNVEV (reference sequence). The CDR3 DNA reads TGTGCCAGCAGTCCCCGGACTAGCGGGAGGTCCCGCCCGTACAATGAGCAGTTCTTC. As protein: CASSPRTSGRSRPYNEQFF.

The chain couples TRBV3-1 to TRBJ2-1; D might be TRBD2 (5 bases). The germline V gene encodes CDR1 LGHDT and CDR2 YNNKEL (reference sequence). V lost 1 base and J lost 10, with 17 bases in between. The CDR3 contains 15 residues. The CDR3 is CASSQAMDSAWEQFF. CDR3 DNA: TGTGCCAGCAGCCAAGCGATGGACTCTGCTTGGGAGCAGTTCTTC.

This clonotype was recorded a few times. CDR3 protein: CASSLVGSGWTEAFF. The CDR3 nucleotides read TGCGCCAGCAGCTTGGTAGGGAGCGGGTGGACTGAAGCTTTCTTT. V is TRBV5-1 and J is TRBJ1-1; D uncertain. Germline values: CDR1 SGHRS, CDR2 YFSETQ. This CDR3 contains 15 residues. V lost 0 bases and J lost 5, with 14 bases in between.

This clonotype was seen only a few times. The chain employs TRBV12-3 or TRBV12-4 and TRBJ2-1, with D hard to call. The CDR3 sequence is 18 residues long. V lost 2 bases and J 0 bases, leaving 17 bases between the germline ends. Written as DNA, the CDR3 is TGTGCCAGCAGTTTACGTCGACTCCTACCCAGCTCCTACAATGAGCAGTTCTTC. This translates into CASSLRRLLPSSYNEQFF.

The chain couples TRBV6-2 or TRBV6-3 to TRBJ1-2, with TRBD1 matching over 8 bases. J gave up 4 bases and V 6 bases, and 10 bases lay outside the gene matches. Germline CDR1 is MNHEY and CDR2 is SVGEGT. The CDR3 is made up of 15 amino acids. The CDR3 DNA follows: TGTGCCAGCAGACGGACAGGGCAAACTGCCTATGGCTACACCTTC. It codes for CASRRTGQTAYGYTF.

This clonotype was detected only a few times. The genes are TRBV12-3 or TRBV12-4 and TRBJ2-7, with TRBD1 matching over 7 bases. The V gene end was trimmed by 1 base and the J gene end by 3 bases; junction bases not matched to a gene: 6. The CDR3 is made up of 15 amino acids. CDR3 protein: CASSLGTGAIYEQYF. CDR3 sequence (DNA): TGTGCCAGCAGTTTAGGTACAGGGGCCATCTACGAGCAGTACTTC.

This chain uses TRBV5-1 with TRBJ2-3; 15 nucleotides agree with TRBD2. V was clipped by 3 bases and J by 0 bases; unmatched bases: 14. Per germline, CDR1 SGHRS and CDR2 YFSETQ. CDR3 length: 21 amino acids. CDR3 coding DNA: TGCGCCAGCAGCTCTAGACGAGGACTAGCGGGAGGGCCGGGAAGCACAGATACGCAGTATTTT. It specifies CASSSRRGLAGGPGSTDTQYF.

This clonotype turned up a few times. The V and J genes are TRBV29-1 and TRBJ1-1; D is possibly TRBD1 (5 bases). Deletions cut 4 bases from V and 4 bases from J, with 10 bases between. There are 12 residues in the CDR3. Germline values: CDR1 SQVTM, CDR2 ANQGSEA. The CDR3 reads CSVGQGATEAFF. CDR3 DNA: TGCAGCGTTGGGCAGGGAGCCACTGAAGCTTTCTTT.

This clonotype was counted a few times. This chain uses TRBV24-1 with TRBJ2-2, with 8 bases that match TRBD1. After removal of 4 bases from V and 2 bases from J, the junction contained 5 bases not matched to a gene. The CDR3 is 16 amino acids. Germline V gene lookup returns CDR1 KGHDR and CDR2 SFDVKD. The CDR3 DNA is TGTGCCACCAGTGACGAGACAGGGGCAAACACCGGGGAGCTGTTTTTT. Translated, it gives CATSDETGANTGELFF.

The rearrangement joins TRBV12-3 or TRBV12-4 to TRBJ1-4, with a possible D match to TRBD1 (5 bases). The CDR3 sequence is 14 residues long. V was clipped by 6 bases and J by 5 bases, with 13 bases between them. CDR3 residues: CASREGAPNEKLFF. For the CDR3, the DNA is TGTGCCAGCAGGGAAGGGGCGCCGAATGAAAAACTGTTTTTT.

The chain recombines TRBV12-3 or TRBV12-4 with TRBJ2-5, with D tentatively TRBD1 (6 bases). Trimming shortened V by 6 bases and J by 3 bases, and 11 bases separated the two germline ends. CDR3 length: 13 residues. For the CDR3, the DNA is TGTGCCAGCAGGAACGGACAGAAAGAGACCCAGTACTTC. It codes for CASRNGQKETQYF.

This clonotype was observed at least ten times. The chain has TRBV3-1 and TRBJ2-1; D may be TRBD1 or TRBD2 (5 bases each). There are 15 residues in the CDR3. Between the trimmed V and J ends, which lost 3 bases and 6 bases, there was a span of 15 bases. In germline, CDR1 is LGHDT, CDR2 YNNKEL (reference sequence). The CDR3 DNA sequence: TGTGCCAGCAGCCATACATCGCGTGGGGGCAATGAGCAGTTCTTC. It encodes CASSHTSRGGNEQFF.

The chain is built from TRBV29-1 and TRBJ1-2; unclear D gene. This CDR3 has 15 residues. CDR1 is SQVTM, CDR2 ANQGSEA, per germline. Trimming shortened V by 3 bases and J by 4 bases, and 18 bases separated the two germline ends. DNA for the CDR3: TGCAGCGTTGATCCCCTCCAGGTTGTCCTCTATGGCTACACCTTC. Translation: CSVDPLQVVLYGYTF.

The CDR3 region is CASSFGPRGTEAFF. CDR3 DNA: TGTGCCAGCAGCTTTGGCCCTCGGGGGACTGAAGCTTTCTTT. The V call is TRBV5-7, the J call TRBJ1-1; D may be TRBD1 (5 bases). TRBV5-7 is designated an ORF whose function remains uncertain. CDR3 length equals 14 residues. Trimming shortened V by 2 bases and J by 5 bases, and 13 bases separated the two germline ends.

The rearrangement links TRBV19 to TRBJ2-1, with TRBD2 matching over 14 bases. The V and J ends lost 3 bases and 8 bases, in that order; junction bases with no gene match: 6. CDR1 and CDR2 from the germline V gene are LNHDA and SQIVND (reference sequence). The CDR3 length is 16 residues. CDR3 nucleotide sequence: TGTGCCAGTAGTATCGGGACTAGCGGGAGATTGGATGAGCAGTTCTTC. Amino acid sequence: CASSIGTSGRLDEQFF.

The sample holds many counts of this clonotype. The rearrangement joins TRBV5-1 to TRBJ2-7, with D uncertain. The CDR3 has 13 residues. The V gene's germline CDR1 is SGHRS and CDR2 YFSETQ. With 2 bases removed from V and 4 bases from J, the gap between germline ends came to 10 bases. The CDR3, as DNA: TGCGCCAGCAGCTTAACACCCTCTTACGAGCAGTACTTC. Its translation: CASSLTPSYEQYF. Filled out from reference TRBV5-1 and TRBJ2-7, the complete variable domain reads KAGVTQTPRYLIKTRGQQVTLSCSPISGHRSVSWYQQTPGQGLQFLFEYFSETQRNKGNFPGRFSGRQFSNSRSEMNVSTLELGDSALYLCASSLTPSYEQYFGPGTRLTVT.

This sequence joins TRBV20-1 and TRBJ2-7, with D tentatively TRBD2 (6 bases). Trimming pared 5 bases from V and 5 bases from J, leaving 13 bases between. Germline V gives CDR1 DFQATT, CDR2 SNEGSKA (reference sequence). The CDR3 consists of 12 residues. CDR3 bases: TGCAGTGCTCGCCCGGGGGTCCACGAGCAGTACTTC. It encodes CSARPGVHEQYF.